The next 7 T cell receptor beta chains were all read from a single sample in a study of glioma-infiltrating T cells (dated by TCRdb to about 2016). The sequencing machine was an Illumina MiSeq. The iRepertoire nested amplicon-rescue multiplex PCR (arm-PCR) platform was used to amplify TCR alpha and beta CDR3 regions from RNA. The raw public reads went through TCRdb reprocessing: fastp at Q25, MiXCR clone calling, in-frame beta chains kept. Each record represents a unique CDR3 protein, reported with the most common genes and DNA among its rows. Within this sample are about 180,000 distinct CDR3 sequences, with around 40% of them counted one time only. In total, the top ten clones hold over 4% of the sample. Sample: glioma tissue, nonneoplastic brain tissue, or PBMCs (not recorded which). These TCRs come from a human donor with low-grade glioma or glioblastoma, undergoing nonglioma brain surgery, or in good health (not recorded which).

This rearrangement joins TRBV29-1 to TRBJ2-5, with D perhaps TRBD1 (6 bases). Germline V gene data show CDR1 as SQVTM and CDR2 as ANQGSEA. The ends were cut back, 5 bases at V and 5 bases at J, with 21 bases in the middle. This CDR3 spans 15 amino acids. The CDR3 reads CSVRQGMMLLETQYF. CDR3 in DNA: TGCAGCGTTAGGCAGGGGATGATGTTGCTGGAGACCCAGTACTTC.

This clonotype was observed a few times. The DNA of the CDR3 is TGTGCCAGCAGCCAAGATGAGGGCACTAGCGGGGGGAGCACAGATACGCAGTATTTT. Protein product: CASSQDEGTSGGSTDTQYF. The chain couples TRBV4-2 to TRBJ2-3, with 12 bases that match TRBD2. The germline CDR1 and CDR2 sequences are LGHNA and YNFKEQ. This CDR3 has 19 residues. V was clipped by 0 bases and J by 0 bases; unmatched bases: 7.

V usage is TRBV18 and J usage is TRBJ2-3; 7 bases fit TRBD2. CDR1 and CDR2 from the germline V gene are KGHSH and LQKENI. With 3 bases clipped from V and 2 bases from J, the junction kept 8 bases outside the gene matches. CDR3 length: 16 amino acids. The CDR3 sequence is CASSPFSGRTTDTQYF. The CDR3, as DNA: TGTGCCAGCTCACCGTTTAGCGGGCGGACCACAGATACGCAGTATTTT.

As for this clonotype: A much larger clone lies a single base off, so this may be a read error. The chain is built from TRBV20-1 and TRBJ2-1, with D perhaps assigned TRBD1 or TRBD2 (6 bases each). The CDR3 runs 16 residues. V lost 4 bases and J 2 bases, leaving 18 bases between the germline ends. Germline lookup yields CDR1 DFQATT and CDR2 SNEGSKA (reference sequence). CDR3 nucleotide sequence: TGCAGTGCTATAGACGGGGGCAGGGGCCCCTACAATGAGCAGTTCTTC. This translates into CSAIDGGRGPYNEQFF.

V gene TRBV29-1 combines with J gene TRBJ2-1, with 13 bases lining up with TRBD2. CDR3 length: 14 residues. After removal of 7 bases from V and 9 bases from J, the junction contained 9 bases not matched to a gene. Germline CDR1 is SQVTM and CDR2 is ANQGSEA. CDR3 protein: CSARTSGRSGEQFF. The CDR3, as DNA: TGCAGCGCAAGGACTAGCGGGAGATCGGGTGAGCAGTTCTTC.

This clonotype was seen ten or more times. The CDR3 sequence: CSARPQTNTDTQYF. The DNA for the CDR3 is TGCAGTGCTAGGCCCCAGACAAACACAGATACGCAGTATTTT. The chain links TRBV20-1 to TRBJ2-3; D call uncertain. The V and J ends lost 3 bases and 2 bases respectively, with 12 bases between them. CDR1 and CDR2 from the germline V gene are DFQATT and SNEGSKA (reference sequence). This CDR3 region has 14 residues.

This rearrangement joins TRBV13 to TRBJ1-6; perhaps TRBD1 as D (5 bases). V was pared by 5 bases and J by 7 bases, with 12 bases between. Germline CDR1 reads PRHDT; CDR2 reads FYEKMQ (reference sequence). This CDR3 has 14 residues. Here the CDR3 reads CASSLRTPNSPLHF. Written as DNA, the CDR3 is TGTGCCAGCAGCCTTCGGACACCGAATTCACCCCTCCACTTT.